Sequencing of this TCR beta chain was carried out in a study of T cell responses to AZD1222 COVID-19 vaccine. Broader study findings: Among vaccine-associated CD4 TCRs, coverage spanned spike, with dominance at 160-218 and 743-854. No day 14 peak samples; only post-peak repertoires were characterized. Reportedly, close to half of spike-specific TCRs are directed against unmutated variant regions.

Comment on this clone: Its specificity is unknown.

Trimming stripped 3 bases from V and 0 bases from J, with 11 bases between. The CDR3 is 15 amino acids. From germline, CDR1 is SNHLY and CDR2 FYNNEI. Clones were sequenced by immunoSEQ multiplex PCR, and TCRdb holds only the in-frame ones, with some missing. The sample has more than 110,000 clones, around 90% seen once. The chain links TRBV2 to TRBJ1-1, with D possibly being TRBD1 (5 bases). Sequenced here: peripheral blood, sampled on day 0 of AZD1222 vaccination. The TCR sequence derives from an adult in good health. The CDR3 nucleotides are TGTGCCAGCAGTGACAGGGTCCGGGTGAACACTGAAGCTTTCTTT. It yields the protein CASSDRVRVNTEAFF.